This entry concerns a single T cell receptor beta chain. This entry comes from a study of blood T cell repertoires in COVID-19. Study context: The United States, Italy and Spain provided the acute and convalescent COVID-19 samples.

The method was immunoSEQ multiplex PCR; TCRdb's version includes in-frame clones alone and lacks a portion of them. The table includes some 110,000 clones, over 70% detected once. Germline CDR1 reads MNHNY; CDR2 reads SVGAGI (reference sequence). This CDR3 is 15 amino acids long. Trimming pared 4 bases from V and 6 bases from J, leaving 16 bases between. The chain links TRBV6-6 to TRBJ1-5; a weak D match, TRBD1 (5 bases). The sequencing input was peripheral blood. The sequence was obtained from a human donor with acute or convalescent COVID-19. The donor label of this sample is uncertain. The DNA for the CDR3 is TGTGCCAGCAGTTGGGGCAAGGAAGCGAGTCAGCCCCAGCATTTT. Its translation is CASSWGKEASQPQHF.